This TCR beta chain emerged from a study of T-cell reconstitution after alpha-beta-depleted transplantation in children. Unique molecular identifiers were used in preparing the TCRbeta library. TCRdb re-called the PCR reads with MiXCR, one entry per CDR3 protein. The sample records approximately 400,000 distinct CDR3 sequences, around 16% being singletons. This clonotype was detected only a few times. CDR1 and CDR2 from the germline V gene are MDHEN and SYDVKM. CDR3 length: 15 amino acids. Trimming left V 3 bases short and J 0 bases short, with 11 bases between. The receptor was derived from a boy younger than two who had a stem cell transplant for Wiskott-Aldrich syndrome, so the T cells may come from the graft donor. The specimen comprised PBMCs, mostly from graft donor cells, sampled 360 days after TCRalphabeta/CD19-depleted stem cell transplant. The gene calls are TRBV28 and TRBJ1-1; D gene unclear. The CDR3, as DNA: TGTGCCAGCAGTTTGTCTATACAGATGAACACTGAAGCTTTCTTT. It is translated as CASSLSIQMNTEAFF.